The text below deals with one TCR beta chain. This sample was taken from a study of T cells after somatic rescue of genetic block. Data came from immunoSEQ multiplex PCR; TCRdb stores just in-frame clones and leaves some out. The sample contains about 15,000 clones, under 80% of which appear only once. This sequence was found in a man aged 18 to 30. Sequences were obtained from peripheral blood mononuclear cells (PBMCs).

CDR3 bases: TGTGCCATCAGTGAGTGGGACAGGGGGGAAAAACTGTTTTTT. It translates to CAISEWDRGEKLFF. The chain carries TRBV10-3 and TRBJ1-4, with 11 bases identical to TRBD1. With V trimmed by 1 base and J by 8 bases, 0 bases remained unmatched. The CDR3 totals 14 residues. In germline, CDR1 is ENHRY, CDR2 SYGVKD.